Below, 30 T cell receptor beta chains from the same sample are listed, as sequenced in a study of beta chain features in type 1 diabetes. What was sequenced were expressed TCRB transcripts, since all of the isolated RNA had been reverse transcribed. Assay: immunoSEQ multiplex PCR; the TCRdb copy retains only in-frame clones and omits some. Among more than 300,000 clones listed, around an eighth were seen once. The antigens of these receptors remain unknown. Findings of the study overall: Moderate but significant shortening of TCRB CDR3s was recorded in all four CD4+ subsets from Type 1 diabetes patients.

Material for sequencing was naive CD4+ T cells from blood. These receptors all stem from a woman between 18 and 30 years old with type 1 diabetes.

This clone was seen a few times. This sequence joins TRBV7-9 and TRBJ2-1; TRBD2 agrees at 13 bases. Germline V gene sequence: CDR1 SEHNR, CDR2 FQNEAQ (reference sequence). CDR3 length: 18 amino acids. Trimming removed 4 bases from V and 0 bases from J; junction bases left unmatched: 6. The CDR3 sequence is CASSSGLAGASSYNEQFF. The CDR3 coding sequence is TGTGCCAGCAGCTCAGGACTAGCGGGGGCTAGCTCCTACAATGAGCAGTTCTTC. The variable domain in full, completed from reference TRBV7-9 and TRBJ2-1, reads DTGVSQNPRHKITKRGQNVTFRCDPISEHNRLYWYRQTLGQGPEFLTYFQNEAQLEKSRLLSDRFSAERPKGSFSTLEIQRTEQGDSAMYLCASSSGLAGASSYNEQFFGPGTRLTVL.

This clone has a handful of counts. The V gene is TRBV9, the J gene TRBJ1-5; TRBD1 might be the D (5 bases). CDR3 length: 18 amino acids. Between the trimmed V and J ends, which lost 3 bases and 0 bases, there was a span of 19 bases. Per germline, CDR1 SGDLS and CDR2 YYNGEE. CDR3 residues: CASSERTSGGTSNQPQHF. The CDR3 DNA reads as TGTGCCAGCAGCGAGAGGACTAGCGGGGGAACTAGCAATCAGCCCCAGCATTTT.

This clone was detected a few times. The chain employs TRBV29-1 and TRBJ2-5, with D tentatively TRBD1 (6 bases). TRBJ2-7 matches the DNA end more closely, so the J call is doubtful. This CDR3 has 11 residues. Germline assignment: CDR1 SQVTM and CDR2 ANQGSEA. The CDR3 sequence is CSVDRGGEQYF. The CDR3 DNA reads TGCAGCGTTGATCGAGGGGGCGAGCAGTACTTC.

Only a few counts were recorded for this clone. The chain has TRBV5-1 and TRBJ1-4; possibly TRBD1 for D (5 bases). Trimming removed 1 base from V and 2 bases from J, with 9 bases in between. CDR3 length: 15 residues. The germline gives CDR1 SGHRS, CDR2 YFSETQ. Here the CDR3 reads CASSLQAGTNEKLFF. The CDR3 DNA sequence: TGCGCCAGCAGCTTGCAGGCAGGGACTAATGAAAAACTGTTTTTT.

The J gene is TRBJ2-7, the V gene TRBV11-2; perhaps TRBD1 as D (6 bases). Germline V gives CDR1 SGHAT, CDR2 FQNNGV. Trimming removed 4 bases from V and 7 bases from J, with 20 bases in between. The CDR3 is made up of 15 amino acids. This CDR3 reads CASSSQAGPQGEQYF. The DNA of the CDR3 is TGTGCCAGCAGCTCTCAGGCAGGGCCCCAGGGGGAGCAGTACTTC.

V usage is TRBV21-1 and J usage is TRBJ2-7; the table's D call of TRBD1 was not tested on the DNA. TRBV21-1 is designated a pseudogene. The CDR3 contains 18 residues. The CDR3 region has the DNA TGTGCCAGCAGCTTCCTAGGGCCCAGGGTGCTTATGGGCTACGAGCAGTACTTC. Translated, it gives CASSFLGPRVLMGYEQYF.

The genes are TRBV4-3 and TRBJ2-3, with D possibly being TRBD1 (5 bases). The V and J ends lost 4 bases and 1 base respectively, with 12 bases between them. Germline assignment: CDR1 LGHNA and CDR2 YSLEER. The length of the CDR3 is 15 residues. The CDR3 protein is CASSRTGSGTDTQYF. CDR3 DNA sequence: TGCGCCAGCAGCCGAACAGGATCGGGCACAGATACGCAGTATTTT.

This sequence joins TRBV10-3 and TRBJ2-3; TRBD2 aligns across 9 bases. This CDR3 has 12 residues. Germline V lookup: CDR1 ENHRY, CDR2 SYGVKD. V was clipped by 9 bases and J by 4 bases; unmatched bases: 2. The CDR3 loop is CAIAGGSDTQYF. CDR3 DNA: TGTGCCATAGCGGGGGGATCAGATACGCAGTATTTT.

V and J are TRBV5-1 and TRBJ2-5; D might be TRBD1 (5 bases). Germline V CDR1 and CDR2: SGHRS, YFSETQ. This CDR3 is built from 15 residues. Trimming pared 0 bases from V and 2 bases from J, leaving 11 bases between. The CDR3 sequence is CASSLARAGQETQYF. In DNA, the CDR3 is TGCGCCAGCAGCTTGGCCAGGGCAGGTCAAGAGACCCAGTACTTC.

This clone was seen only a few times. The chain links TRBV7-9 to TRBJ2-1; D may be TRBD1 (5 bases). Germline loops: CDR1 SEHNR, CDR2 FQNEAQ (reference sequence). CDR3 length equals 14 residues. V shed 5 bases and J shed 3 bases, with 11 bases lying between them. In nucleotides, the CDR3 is TGTGCCAGCAGCCTAAGACAGCGCTACAATGAGCAGTTCTTC. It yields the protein CASSLRQRYNEQFF.

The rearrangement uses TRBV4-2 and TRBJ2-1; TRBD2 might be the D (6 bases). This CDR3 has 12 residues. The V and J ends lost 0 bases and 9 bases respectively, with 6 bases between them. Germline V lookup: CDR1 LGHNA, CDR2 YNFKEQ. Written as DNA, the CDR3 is TGTGCCAGCAGCCAAGAGGGGGGTGAGCAGTTCTTC. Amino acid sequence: CASSQEGGEQFF.

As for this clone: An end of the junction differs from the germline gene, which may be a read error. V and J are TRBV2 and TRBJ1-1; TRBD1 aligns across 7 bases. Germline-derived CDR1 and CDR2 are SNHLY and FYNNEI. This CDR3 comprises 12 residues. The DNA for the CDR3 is TGTGCCAGCAGAGAAGGGACAGCTGAAGCTTTCTTT. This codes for CASREGTAEAFF.

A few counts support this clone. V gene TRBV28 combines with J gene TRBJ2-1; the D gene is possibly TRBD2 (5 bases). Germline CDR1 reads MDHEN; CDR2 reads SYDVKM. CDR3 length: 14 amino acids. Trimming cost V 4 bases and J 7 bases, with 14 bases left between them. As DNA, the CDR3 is TGTGCCAGCAGTTCCCCCGGAGGTGGGAATGAGCAGTTCTTC. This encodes CASSSPGGGNEQFF. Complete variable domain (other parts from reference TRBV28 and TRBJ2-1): DVKVTQSSRYLVKRTGEKVFLECVQDMDHENMFWYRQDPGLGLRLIYFSYDVKMKEKGDIPEGYSVSREKKERFSLILESASTNQTSMYLCASSSPGGGNEQFFGPGTRLTVL.

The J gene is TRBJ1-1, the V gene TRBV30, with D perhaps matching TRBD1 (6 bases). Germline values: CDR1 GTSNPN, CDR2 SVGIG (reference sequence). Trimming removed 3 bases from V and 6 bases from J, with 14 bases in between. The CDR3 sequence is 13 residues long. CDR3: CAWRGAGGAEAFF. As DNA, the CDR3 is TGTGCCTGGAGGGGGGCTGGGGGAGCTGAAGCTTTCTTT.

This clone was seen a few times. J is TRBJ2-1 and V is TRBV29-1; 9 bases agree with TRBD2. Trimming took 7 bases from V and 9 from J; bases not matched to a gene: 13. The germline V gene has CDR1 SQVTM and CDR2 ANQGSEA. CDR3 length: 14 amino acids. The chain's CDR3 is CSARERGVTGEQFF. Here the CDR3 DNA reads TGCAGCGCAAGAGAGCGGGGGGTCACTGGTGAGCAGTTCTTC.

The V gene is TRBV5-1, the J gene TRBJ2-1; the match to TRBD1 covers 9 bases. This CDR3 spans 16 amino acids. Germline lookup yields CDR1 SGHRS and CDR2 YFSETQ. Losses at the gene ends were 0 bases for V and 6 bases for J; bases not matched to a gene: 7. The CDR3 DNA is TGCGCCAGCAGCTTGGCCTGGGACAGGGACGCCAATGAGCAGTTCTTC. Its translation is CASSLAWDRDANEQFF.

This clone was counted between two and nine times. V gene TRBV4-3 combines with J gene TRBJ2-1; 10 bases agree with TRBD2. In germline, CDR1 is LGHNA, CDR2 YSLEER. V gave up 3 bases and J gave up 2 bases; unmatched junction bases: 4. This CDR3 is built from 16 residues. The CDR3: CASSQSTSGAYNEQFF. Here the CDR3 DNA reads TGCGCCAGCAGCCAGAGTACTAGCGGGGCCTACAATGAGCAGTTCTTC.

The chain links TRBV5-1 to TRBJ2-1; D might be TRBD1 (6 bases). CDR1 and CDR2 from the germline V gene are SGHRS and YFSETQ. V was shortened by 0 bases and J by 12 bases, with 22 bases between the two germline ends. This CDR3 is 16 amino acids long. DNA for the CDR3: TGCGCCAGCAGCTTGGCCATTCCCCGCGGCCCCAGGGGGCAGTTCTTC. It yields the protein CASSLAIPRGPRGQFF.

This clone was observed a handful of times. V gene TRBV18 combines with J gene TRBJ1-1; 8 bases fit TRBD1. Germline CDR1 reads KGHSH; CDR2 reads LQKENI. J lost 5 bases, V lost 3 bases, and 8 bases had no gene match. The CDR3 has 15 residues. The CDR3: CASSPAGGMRTEAFF. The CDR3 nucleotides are TGTGCCAGCTCACCCGCAGGGGGCATGAGGACTGAAGCTTTCTTT. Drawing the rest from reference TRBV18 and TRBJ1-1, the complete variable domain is NAGVMQNPRHLVRRRGQEARLRCSPMKGHSHVYWYRQLPEEGLKFMVYLQKENIIDESGMPKERFSAEFPKEGPSILRIQQVVRGDSAAYFCASSPAGGMRTEAFFGQGTRLTVV.

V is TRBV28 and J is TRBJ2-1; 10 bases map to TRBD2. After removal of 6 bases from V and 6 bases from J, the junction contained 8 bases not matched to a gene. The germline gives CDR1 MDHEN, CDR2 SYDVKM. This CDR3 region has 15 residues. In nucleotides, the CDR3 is TGTGCCAGCAGCAAAACTAGCGGGATGGGCAATGAGCAGTTCTTC. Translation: CASSKTSGMGNEQFF.

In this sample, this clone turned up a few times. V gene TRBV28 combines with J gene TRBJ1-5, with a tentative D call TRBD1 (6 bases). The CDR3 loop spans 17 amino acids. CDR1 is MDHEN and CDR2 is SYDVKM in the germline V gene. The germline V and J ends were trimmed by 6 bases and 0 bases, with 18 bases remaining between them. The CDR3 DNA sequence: TGTGCCAGCAGCCGGGAAGGGGGATTCCATAGCAATCAGCCCCAGCATTTT. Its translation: CASSREGGFHSNQPQHF.

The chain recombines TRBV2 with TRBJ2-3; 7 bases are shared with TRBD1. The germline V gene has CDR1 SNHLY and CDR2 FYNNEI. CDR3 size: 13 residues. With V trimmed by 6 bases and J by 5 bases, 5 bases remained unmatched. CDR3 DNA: TGTGCCAGCAGAGACAGGGCAGGAGATACGCAGTATTTT. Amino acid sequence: CASRDRAGDTQYF.

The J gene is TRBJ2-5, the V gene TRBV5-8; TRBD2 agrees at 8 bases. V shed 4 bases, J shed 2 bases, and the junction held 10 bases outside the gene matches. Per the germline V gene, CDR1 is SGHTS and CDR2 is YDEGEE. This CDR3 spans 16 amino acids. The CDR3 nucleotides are TGTGCCAGCAGCACACCATTAGCGGGGCCACAAGAGACCCAGTACTTC. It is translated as CASSTPLAGPQETQYF.

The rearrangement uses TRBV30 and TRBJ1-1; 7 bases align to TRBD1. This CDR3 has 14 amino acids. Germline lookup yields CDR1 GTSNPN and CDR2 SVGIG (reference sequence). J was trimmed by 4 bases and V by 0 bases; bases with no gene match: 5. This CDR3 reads CAWSVRGMGTEAFF. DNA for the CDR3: TGTGCCTGGAGTGTCAGGGGGATGGGCACTGAAGCTTTCTTT.

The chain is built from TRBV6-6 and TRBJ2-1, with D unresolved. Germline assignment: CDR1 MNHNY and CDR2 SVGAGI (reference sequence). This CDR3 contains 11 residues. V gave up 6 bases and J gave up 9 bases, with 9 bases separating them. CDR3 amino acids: CASSLIGEQFF. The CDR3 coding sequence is TGTGCCAGCAGCCTAATCGGTGAGCAGTTCTTC.

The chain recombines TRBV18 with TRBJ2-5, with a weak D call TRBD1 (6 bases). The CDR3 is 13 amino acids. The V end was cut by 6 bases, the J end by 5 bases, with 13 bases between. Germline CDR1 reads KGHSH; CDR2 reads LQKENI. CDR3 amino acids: CASSLQGVETQYF. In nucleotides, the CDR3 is TGTGCCAGCTCGCTACAGGGAGTCGAGACCCAGTACTTC.

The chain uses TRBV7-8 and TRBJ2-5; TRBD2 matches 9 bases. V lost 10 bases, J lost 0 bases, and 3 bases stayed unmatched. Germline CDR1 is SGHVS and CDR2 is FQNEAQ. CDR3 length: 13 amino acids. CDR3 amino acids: CATSGTYQETQYF. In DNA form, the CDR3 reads TGTGCCACTAGCGGGACGTACCAAGAGACCCAGTACTTC.

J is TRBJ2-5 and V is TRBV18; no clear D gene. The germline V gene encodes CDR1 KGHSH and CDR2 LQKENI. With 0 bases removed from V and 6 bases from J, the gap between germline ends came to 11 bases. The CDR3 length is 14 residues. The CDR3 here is CASSPPVALKTQYF. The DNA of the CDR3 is TGTGCCAGCTCACCACCAGTGGCCCTGAAGACCCAGTACTTC.

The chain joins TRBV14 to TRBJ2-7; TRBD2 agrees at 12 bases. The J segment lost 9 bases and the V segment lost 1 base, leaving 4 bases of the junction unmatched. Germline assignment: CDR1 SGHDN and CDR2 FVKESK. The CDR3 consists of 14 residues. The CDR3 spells CASSQGLAGARQYF. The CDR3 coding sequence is TGTGCCAGCAGCCAAGGACTAGCGGGAGCGCGGCAGTACTTC.

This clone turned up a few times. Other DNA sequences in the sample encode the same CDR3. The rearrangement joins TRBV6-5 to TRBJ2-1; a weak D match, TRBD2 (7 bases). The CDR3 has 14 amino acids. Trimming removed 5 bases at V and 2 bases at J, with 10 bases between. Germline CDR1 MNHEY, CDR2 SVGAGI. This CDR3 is CASSRGGPYNEQFF. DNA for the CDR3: TGTGCCAGCAGTAGGGGGGGGCCCTACAATGAGCAGTTCTTC.